Listed below are T cell receptor beta chains from one sample, sequenced in a study of blood T cell repertoires in COVID-19. Method: immunoSEQ multiplex PCR; TCRdb's copy keeps in-frame clones and lacks some. The sample lists approximately 250,000 clones, around 85% occurring once. Sequencing was done on a sample of peripheral blood. All receptors derive from a man aged 45 to 65 with COVID-19, enrolled during active disease. CDR3s include the opening cysteine and the closing phenylalanine or tryptophan. Each record gives: CDR3 protein, CDR3 DNA, clone size, V gene, J gene, D gene. The D gene is left open where the match is weak. The listing skips clone size in some rows; elsewhere it reads once, few, many or a size class.

CSVETPPSSYNEQFF	TGCAGCGTGGAAACCCCTCCCAGCTCCTACAATGAGCAGTTCTTC	.	TRBV29-1	TRBJ2-1	.
CASSWDGGNYEQYF	TGTGCCAGCAGCTGGGACGGGGGGAACTACGAGCAGTACTTC	.	TRBV5-4	TRBJ2-7	TRBD2
CASSIGTGVNYGYTF	TGCGCCAGCAGCATAGGGACAGGGGTTAACTATGGCTACACCTTC	.	TRBV5-1	TRBJ1-2	TRBD1
CASSQSGGTGELFF	TGTGCCAGCAGCCAGAGCGGGGGGACCGGGGAGCTGTTTTTT	.	TRBV3-1/TRBV3-2	TRBJ2-2	TRBD2
CASSWDRVNEQFF	TGCGCCAGCAGCTGGGACAGGGTCAATGAGCAGTTCTTC	once	TRBV5-1	TRBJ2-1	TRBD1
CASAWDRGLGEQYF	TGTGCCAGCGCGTGGGACAGGGGGCTTGGCGAGCAGTACTTC	.	TRBV11-2	TRBJ2-7	TRBD1
CASSQFTGGYEQYF	TGTGCCAGCAGCCAATTCACAGGGGGCTACGAGCAGTACTTC	.	TRBV14	TRBJ2-7	TRBD1
CASSRDRGRISYNEQFF	TGTGCCAGCAGTCGGGACAGGGGGCGAATCTCCTACAATGAGCAGTTCTTC	.	TRBV2	TRBJ2-1	TRBD1
CASSPGQVPDTQYF	TGTGCCAGTAGTCCGGGACAGGTCCCAGATACGCAGTATTTT	.	TRBV19	TRBJ2-3	TRBD1
CATSKRQGPYGYTF	TGTGCCACCAGCAAACGACAGGGTCCTTATGGCTACACCTTC	.	TRBV15	TRBJ1-2	TRBD1
CAISESNEGLLTGELFF	TGTGCCATCAGTGAGTCGAATGAGGGACTCCTCACCGGGGAGCTGTTTTTT	once	TRBV10-3	TRBJ2-2	.
CASSSARGKGAEAFF	TGTGCCAGCAGTTCGGCGAGAGGGAAGGGGGCTGAAGCTTTCTTT	.	TRBV6-6	TRBJ1-1	.
CASSLVGGQPQHF	TGTGCCAGCAGTTTAGTAGGAGGTCAGCCCCAGCATTTT	.	TRBV12-3/TRBV12-4	TRBJ1-5	.
CASSFTGVGYTF	TGTGCCAGCAGCTTCACAGGAGTTGGCTACACCTTC	.	TRBV7-9	TRBJ1-2	.
CASSLESGYEQYF	TGCGCCAGCAGCTTGGAGTCGGGGTACGAGCAGTACTTC	.	TRBV5-1	TRBJ2-7	.
CAWSVGGFRLGGEKLFF	TGTGCCTGGAGTGTGGGGGGATTTAGGTTAGGTGGTGAAAAACTGTTTTTT	once	TRBV30	TRBJ1-4	.
CASSLGDRSYGYTF	TGTGCCAGCAGTTTAGGGGACAGGTCCTATGGCTACACCTTC	.	TRBV28	TRBJ1-2	TRBD1
CASSTSGGGYEQYF	TGTGCCAGCAGCACTAGCGGGGGGGGGTACGAGCAGTACTTC	.	TRBV5-4	TRBJ2-7	TRBD2
CASSTLGDHYGYTF	TGTGCCAGTAGTACCCTAGGGGATCACTATGGCTACACCTTC	once	TRBV19	TRBJ1-2	.
CASSPAFGLGGEKLFF	TGTGCCAGCAGCCCTGCCTTTGGTCTAGGGGGTGAAAAACTGTTTTTT	.	TRBV14	TRBJ1-4	.
CSVPSGGRPYNEQFF	TGCAGCGTTCCTAGCGGGGGGCGGCCGTACAATGAGCAGTTCTTC	.	TRBV29-1	TRBJ2-1	TRBD2
CAWMGSLYYNYGYTF	TGTGCCTGGATGGGGAGTCTGTATTATAACTATGGCTACACCTTC	.	TRBV30	TRBJ1-2	.
CASSIQGIDYGYTF	TGTGCCAGCAGCATACAGGGGATCGACTATGGCTACACCTTC	.	TRBV28	TRBJ1-2	TRBD1
CASSAGAFGTQYF	TGTGCCAGCAGCGCCGGAGCGTTTGGGACCCAGTACTTC	.	TRBV7-3	TRBJ2-5	.
CASSSRQGRNYGYTF	TGTGCCAGCAGTTCGAGACAGGGGCGGAACTATGGCTACACCTTC	.	TRBV6-5	TRBJ1-2	TRBD1
CASSSLGESGYTF	TGTGCCAGCAGTTCCCTAGGAGAAAGTGGCTACACCTTC	.	TRBV12-3/TRBV12-4	TRBJ1-2	.
CASSPYDGTSGETQYF	TGTGCCAGCAGCCCCTACGACGGGACTAGCGGGGAGACCCAGTACTTC	few	TRBV3-1/TRBV3-2	TRBJ2-5	TRBD2
CASSFYRTENEQFF	TGTGCCAGCAGCTTTTACAGGACAGAAAATGAGCAGTTCTTC	once	TRBV5-4	TRBJ2-1	.
CASSVAPGPGNTIYF	TGTGCCAGCAGCGTAGCTCCAGGGCCTGGAAACACCATATATTTT	.	TRBV9	TRBJ1-3	.
CASSLDRYYEQYF	TGTGCCAGCAGTTTGGACAGGTACTACGAGCAGTACTTC	once	TRBV11-1	TRBJ2-7	TRBD1